A single sample is the source of the 2 T cell receptor beta chains below, sequenced in a study of blood T cell repertoires in COVID-19. TCRdb's copy holds only in-frame clones and misses some; the assay was immunoSEQ multiplex PCR. The data hold approximately 180,000 clones, with roughly 82% observed a single time. The sample consisted of PBMCs or T cells enriched from blood (not recorded which). All receptors derive from a woman aged 55-70 years with acute COVID-19.

The gene calls are TRBV4-3 and TRBJ2-2, with 10 bases identical to TRBD2. This CDR3 comprises 16 residues. V shed 0 bases, J shed 8 bases, and the junction held 6 bases outside the gene matches. Germline loops: CDR1 LGHNA, CDR2 YSLEER. CDR3 residues: CASSQDSSGGAGELFF. The CDR3 coding sequence is TGCGCCAGCAGCCAAGATTCCAGCGGGGGGGCTGGGGAGCTGTTTTTT.

J is TRBJ1-5 and V is TRBV19; D gene unclear. Trimming pared 2 bases from V and 4 bases from J, leaving 9 bases between. The CDR3 sequence is 14 residues long. The germline gives CDR1 LNHDA, CDR2 SQIVND (reference sequence). CDR3 region: CASSIRLSNQPQHF. As DNA, the CDR3 is TGTGCCAGTAGTATACGTCTGAGTAATCAGCCCCAGCATTTT.